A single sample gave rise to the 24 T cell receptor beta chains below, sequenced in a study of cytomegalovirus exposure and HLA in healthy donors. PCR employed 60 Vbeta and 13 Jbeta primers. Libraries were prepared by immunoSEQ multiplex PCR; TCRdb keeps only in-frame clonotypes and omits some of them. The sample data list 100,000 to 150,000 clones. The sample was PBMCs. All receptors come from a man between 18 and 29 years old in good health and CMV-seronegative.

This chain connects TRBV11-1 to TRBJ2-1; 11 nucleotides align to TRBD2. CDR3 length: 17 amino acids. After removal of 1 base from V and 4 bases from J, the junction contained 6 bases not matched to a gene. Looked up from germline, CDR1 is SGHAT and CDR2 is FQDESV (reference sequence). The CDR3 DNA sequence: TGTGCCAGCAGCTTAGGGGCCGGGACTAGCGGATACAATGAGCAGTTCTTC. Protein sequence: CASSLGAGTSGYNEQFF. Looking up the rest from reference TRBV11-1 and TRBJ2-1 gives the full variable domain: EAEVAQSPRYKITEKSQAVAFWCDPISGHATLYWYRQILGQGPELLVQFQDESVVDDSQLPKDRFSAERLKGVDSTLKIQPAELGDSAMYLCASSLGAGTSGYNEQFFGPGTRLTVL.

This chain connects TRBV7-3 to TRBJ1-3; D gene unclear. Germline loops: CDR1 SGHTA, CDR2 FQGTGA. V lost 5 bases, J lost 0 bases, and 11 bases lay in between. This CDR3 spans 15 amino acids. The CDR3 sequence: CASSPLASSGNTIYF. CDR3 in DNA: TGTGCCAGCAGCCCTCTGGCCAGCTCTGGAAACACCATATATTTT.

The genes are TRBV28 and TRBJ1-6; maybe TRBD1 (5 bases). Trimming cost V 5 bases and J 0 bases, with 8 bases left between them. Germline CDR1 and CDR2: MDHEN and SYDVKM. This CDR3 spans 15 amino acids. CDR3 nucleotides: TGTGCCAGCAGTGGGGCAAGCTCCTATAATTCACCCCTCCACTTT. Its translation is CASSGASSYNSPLHF.

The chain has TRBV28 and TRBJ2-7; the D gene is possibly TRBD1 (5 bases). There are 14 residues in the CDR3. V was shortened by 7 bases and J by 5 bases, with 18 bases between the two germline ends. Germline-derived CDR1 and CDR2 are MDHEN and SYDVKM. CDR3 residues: CASTDLTGSDEQYF. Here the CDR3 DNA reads TGTGCCAGCACCGATTTAACAGGCTCTGACGAGCAGTACTTC.

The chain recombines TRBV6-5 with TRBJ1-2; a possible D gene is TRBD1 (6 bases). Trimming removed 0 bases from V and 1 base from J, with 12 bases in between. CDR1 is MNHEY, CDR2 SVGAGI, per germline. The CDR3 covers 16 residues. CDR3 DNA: TGTGCCAGCAGTTACTCAGGAGCAGGGGATAACTATGGCTACACCTTC. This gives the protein CASSYSGAGDNYGYTF.

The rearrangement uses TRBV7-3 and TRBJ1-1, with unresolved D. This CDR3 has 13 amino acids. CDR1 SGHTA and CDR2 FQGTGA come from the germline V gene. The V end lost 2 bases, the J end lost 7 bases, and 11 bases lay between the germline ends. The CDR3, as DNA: TGTGCCAGCAGCTTACGGGTGAGCGGTGAAGCTTTCTTT. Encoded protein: CASSLRVSGEAFF.

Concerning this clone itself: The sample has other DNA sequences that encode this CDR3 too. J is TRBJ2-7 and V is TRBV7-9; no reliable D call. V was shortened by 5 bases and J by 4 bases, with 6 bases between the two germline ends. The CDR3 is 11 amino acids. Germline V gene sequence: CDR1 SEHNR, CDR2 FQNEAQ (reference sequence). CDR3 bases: TGTGCCAGCAGCCCCGGGTACGAGCAGTACTTC. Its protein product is CASSPGYEQYF.

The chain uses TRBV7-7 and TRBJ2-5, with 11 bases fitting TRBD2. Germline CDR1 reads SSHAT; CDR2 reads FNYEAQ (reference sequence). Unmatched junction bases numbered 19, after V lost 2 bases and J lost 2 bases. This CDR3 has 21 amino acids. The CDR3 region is CASSLKPTSGGQSIIQETQYF. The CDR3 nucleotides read TGTGCCAGCAGCTTAAAGCCCACTAGCGGGGGTCAATCCATTATACAAGAGACCCAGTACTTC.

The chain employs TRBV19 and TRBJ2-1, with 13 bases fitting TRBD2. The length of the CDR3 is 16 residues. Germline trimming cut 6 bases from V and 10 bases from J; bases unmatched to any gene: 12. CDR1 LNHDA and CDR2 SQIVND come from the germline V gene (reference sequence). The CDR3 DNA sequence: TGTGCCAGTAGCGCCCGTACTAGCGGGGGGGTTAGAGAGCAGTTCTTC. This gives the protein CASSARTSGGVREQFF.

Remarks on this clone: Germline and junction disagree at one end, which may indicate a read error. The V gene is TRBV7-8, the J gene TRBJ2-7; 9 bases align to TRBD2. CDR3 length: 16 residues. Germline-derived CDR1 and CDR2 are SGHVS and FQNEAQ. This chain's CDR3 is CASSFLAGEGSYEQCF. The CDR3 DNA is TGTGCCAGCAGCTTTTTAGCGGGAGAGGGGTCCTACGAGCAGTGCTTC.

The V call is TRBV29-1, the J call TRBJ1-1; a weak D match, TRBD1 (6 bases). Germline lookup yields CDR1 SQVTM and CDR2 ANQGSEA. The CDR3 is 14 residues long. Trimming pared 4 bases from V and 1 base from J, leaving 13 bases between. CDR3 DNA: TGCAGCGTTGGACAGGACCCAGGGAACACTGAAGCTTTCTTT. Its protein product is CSVGQDPGNTEAFF.

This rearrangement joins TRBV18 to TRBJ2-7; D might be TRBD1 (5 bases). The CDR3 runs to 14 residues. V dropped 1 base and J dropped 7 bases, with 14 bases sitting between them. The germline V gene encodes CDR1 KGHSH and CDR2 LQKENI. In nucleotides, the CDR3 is TGTGCCAGCTCACCACGACCAGGGCTTTGGGAGCAGTACTTC. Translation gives CASSPRPGLWEQYF.

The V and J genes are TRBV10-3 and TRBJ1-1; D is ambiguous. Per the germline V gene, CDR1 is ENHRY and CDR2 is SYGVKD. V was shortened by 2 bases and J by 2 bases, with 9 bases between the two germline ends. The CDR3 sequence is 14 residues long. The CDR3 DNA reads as TGTGCCATCAGTGAGAGACGGGTAAACACTGAAGCTTTCTTT. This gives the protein CAISERRVNTEAFF.

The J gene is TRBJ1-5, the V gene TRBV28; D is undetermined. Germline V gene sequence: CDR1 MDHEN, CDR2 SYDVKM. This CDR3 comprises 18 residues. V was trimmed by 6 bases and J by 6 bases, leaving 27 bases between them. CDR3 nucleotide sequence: TGTGCCAGCAGCCCCGCATCTACCCTCTCCCTTTCAACTCAGCCCCAGCATTTT. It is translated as CASSPASTLSLSTQPQHF.

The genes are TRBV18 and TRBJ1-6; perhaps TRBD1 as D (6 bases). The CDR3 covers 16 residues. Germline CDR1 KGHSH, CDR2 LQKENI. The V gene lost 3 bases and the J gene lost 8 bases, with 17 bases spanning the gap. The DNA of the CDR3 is TGTGCCAGCTCACCTCGGGACACCGGACTCCATTCACCCCTCCACTTT. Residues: CASSPRDTGLHSPLHF.

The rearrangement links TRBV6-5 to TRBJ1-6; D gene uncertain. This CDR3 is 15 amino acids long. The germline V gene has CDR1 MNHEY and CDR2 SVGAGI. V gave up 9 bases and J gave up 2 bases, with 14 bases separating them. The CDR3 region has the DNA TGTGCCAGTGCCCCAAGTTCGGCCTATAATTCACCCCTCCACTTT. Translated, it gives CASAPSSAYNSPLHF.

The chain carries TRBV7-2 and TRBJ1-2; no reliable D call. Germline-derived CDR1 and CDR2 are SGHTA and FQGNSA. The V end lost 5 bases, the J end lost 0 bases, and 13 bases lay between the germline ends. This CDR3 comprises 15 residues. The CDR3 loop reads CASSRLPGANYGYTF. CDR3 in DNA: TGTGCCAGCAGCCGACTCCCCGGCGCTAACTATGGCTACACCTTC.

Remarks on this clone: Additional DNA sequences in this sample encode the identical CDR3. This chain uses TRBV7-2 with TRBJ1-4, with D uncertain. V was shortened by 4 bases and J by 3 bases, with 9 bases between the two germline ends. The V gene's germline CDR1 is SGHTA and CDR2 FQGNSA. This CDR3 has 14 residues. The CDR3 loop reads CASSWGGANEKLFF. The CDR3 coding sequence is TGTGCCAGCAGCTGGGGAGGAGCTAATGAAAAACTGTTTTTT.

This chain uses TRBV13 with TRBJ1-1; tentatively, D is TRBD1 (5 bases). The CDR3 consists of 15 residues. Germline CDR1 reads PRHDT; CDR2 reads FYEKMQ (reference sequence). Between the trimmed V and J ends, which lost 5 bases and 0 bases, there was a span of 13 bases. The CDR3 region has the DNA TGTGCCAGCAGCCGAACGGGGGGAATGAACACTGAAGCTTTCTTT. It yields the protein CASSRTGGMNTEAFF.

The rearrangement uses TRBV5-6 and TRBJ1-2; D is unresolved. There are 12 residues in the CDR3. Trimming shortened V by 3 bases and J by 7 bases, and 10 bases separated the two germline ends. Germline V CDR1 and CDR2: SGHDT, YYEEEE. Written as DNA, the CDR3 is TGTGCCAGCAGCTCCGGGATACGTGGCTACACCTTC. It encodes CASSSGIRGYTF.

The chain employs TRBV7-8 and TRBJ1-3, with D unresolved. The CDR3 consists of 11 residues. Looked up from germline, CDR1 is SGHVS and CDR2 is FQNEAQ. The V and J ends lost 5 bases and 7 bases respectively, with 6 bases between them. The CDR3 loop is CASSRMNTIYF. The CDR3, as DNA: TGTGCCAGCAGCCGTATGAACACCATATATTTT.

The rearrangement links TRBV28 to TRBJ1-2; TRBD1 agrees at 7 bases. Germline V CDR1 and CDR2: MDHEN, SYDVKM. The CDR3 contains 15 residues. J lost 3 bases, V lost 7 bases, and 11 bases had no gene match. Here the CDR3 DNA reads TGTGCCAGCACCACAGGGGCGCTACGACACTATGGCTACACCTTC. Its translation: CASTTGALRHYGYTF.

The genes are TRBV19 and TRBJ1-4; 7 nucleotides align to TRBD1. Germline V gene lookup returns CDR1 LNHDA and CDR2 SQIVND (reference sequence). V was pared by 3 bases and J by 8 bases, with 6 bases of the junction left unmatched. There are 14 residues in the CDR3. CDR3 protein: CASSIRQGDEKLFF. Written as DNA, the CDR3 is TGTGCCAGTAGTATTCGACAGGGCGACGAAAAACTGTTTTTT.

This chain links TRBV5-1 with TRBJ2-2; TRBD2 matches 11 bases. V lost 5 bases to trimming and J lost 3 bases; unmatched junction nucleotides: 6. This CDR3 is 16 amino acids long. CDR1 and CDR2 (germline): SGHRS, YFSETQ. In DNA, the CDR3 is TGCGCCAGCAGGCTGACTAGCGGGATGTACACCGGGGAGCTGTTTTTT. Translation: CASRLTSGMYTGELFF.